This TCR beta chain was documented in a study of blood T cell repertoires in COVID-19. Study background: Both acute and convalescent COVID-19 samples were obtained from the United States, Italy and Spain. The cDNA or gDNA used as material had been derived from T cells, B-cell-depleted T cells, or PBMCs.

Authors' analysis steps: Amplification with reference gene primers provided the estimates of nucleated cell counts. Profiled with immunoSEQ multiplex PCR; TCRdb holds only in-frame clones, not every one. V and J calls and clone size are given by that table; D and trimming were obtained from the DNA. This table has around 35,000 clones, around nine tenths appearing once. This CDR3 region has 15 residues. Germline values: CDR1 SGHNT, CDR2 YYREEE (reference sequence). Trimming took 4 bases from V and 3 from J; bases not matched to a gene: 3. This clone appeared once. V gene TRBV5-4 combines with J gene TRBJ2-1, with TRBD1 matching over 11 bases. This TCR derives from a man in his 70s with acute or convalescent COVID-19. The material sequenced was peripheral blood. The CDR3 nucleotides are TGTGCCAGCAGCGGGGGGACAGGGGGCTACAATGAGCAGTTCTTC. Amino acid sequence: CASSGGTGGYNEQFF.